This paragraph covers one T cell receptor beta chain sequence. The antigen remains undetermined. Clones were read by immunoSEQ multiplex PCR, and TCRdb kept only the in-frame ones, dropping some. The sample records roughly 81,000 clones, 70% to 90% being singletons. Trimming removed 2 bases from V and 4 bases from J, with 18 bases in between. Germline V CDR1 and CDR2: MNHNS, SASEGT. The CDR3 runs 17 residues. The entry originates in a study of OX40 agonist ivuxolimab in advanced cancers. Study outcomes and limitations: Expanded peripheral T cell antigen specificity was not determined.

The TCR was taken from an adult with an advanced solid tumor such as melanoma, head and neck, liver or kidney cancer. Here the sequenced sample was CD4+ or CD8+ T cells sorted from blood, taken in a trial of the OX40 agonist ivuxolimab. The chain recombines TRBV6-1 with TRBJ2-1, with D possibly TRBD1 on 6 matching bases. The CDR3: CASSEQYRGGAYNEQFF. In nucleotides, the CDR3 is TGTGCCAGCAGTGAACAGTACAGAGGGGGAGCTTACAATGAGCAGTTCTTC.